The T cell receptor (beta chain) under discussion was sequenced for a study of shared T cell receptors in the human thymus. A few counts support this clone. Trimming took 0 bases from V and 7 from J, leaving 19 bases between them. The CDR3 extends over 16 amino acids. CDR1 is SGHRS and CDR2 is YFSETQ in the germline V gene. Profiled with immunoSEQ multiplex PCR; TCRdb holds only in-frame clones, not every one. The table lists approximately 730,000 clones, roughly 88% of them singletons. These same records also appear under a second study, on human thymus T cells. In that study: Donation was from healthy Finnish infants who were having corrective surgery that addressed congenital heart defects. Thymus specimens were resections from corrective heart surgery. Thymic and blood repertoires appeared to carry a bias in their V and J gene usage.

This TCR was sampled from a girl in the first two years of life with a congenital heart defect. Specimen: thymocytes. The chain recombines TRBV5-1 with TRBJ1-1; D possibly corresponds to TRBD1 (6 bases). The CDR3 protein is CASSLGADQGWVEAFF. The CDR3 DNA follows: TGCGCCAGCAGCTTGGGTGCTGATCAGGGGTGGGTTGAAGCTTTCTTT.